These T cell receptor beta chains were read from a single sample in a study of regulatory T cells in long-lasting Graves disease. Each CDR3 protein is one row after TCRdb ran MiXCR on the multiplex PCR reads. The sample contains 600,000 to 800,000 distinct CDR3 sequences, 25% to 30% of which appear only once. The specimen was peripheral blood mononuclear cells (PBMCs), collected when the disease was refractory, from a patient treated with antithyroid drugs. Receptors originate from a female donor with Graves disease. The CDR3 runs from the conserved cysteine through the conserved F or W. A D gene is named only where the DNA matches it firmly. Size tells how often a clone was seen (once, few, many) or the class of an expanded clone, and some rows leave it out.

NA	NA	TRBV15	TRBJ1-5	CATQSVAKGPQHF	TGTGCCACCCAGTCGGTGGCTAAGGGGCCCCAGCATTTT
NA	NA	TRBV6-1	TRBJ2-3	CASRTTQRPPGTDTQYF	TGTGCCAGTCGGACTACACAGCGTCCCCCTGGCACAGATACGCAGTATTTT
few	NA	TRBV11-2	TRBJ2-7	CASSLGRATRKYEQYF	TGTGCCAGCAGCTTAGGGCGGGCGACACGCAAATACGAGCAGTACTTC
few	NA	TRBV6-1	TRBJ2-7	CASSPSLTATYEQYF	TGTGCCAGCAGTCCATCACTGACAGCCACCTACGAGCAGTACTTC
NA	TRBD1	TRBV2	TRBJ2-3	CASRDRGSDTQYF	TGTGCCAGCAGGGACAGGGGATCAGATACGCAGTATTTT
NA	TRBD1	TRBV6-4	TRBJ2-5	CASSDSRGQPKKETQYF	TGTGCCAGCAGTGACTCGAGGGGACAGCCAAAGAAAGAGACCCAGTACTTC
few	NA	TRBV19	TRBJ2-2	CASSIPIPGELFF	TGTGCCAGTAGTATCCCAATCCCCGGGGAGCTGTTTTTT
NA	NA	TRBV19	TRBJ1-2	CASSHNRRFNYGYTF	TGTGCCAGTAGTCACAACAGACGCTTTAACTATGGCTACACCTTC
NA	NA	TRBV7-2	TRBJ1-2	CASSRDAPYGYTF	TGTGCCAGCAGCAGGGACGCGCCCTATGGCTACACCTTC
many	TRBD1	TRBV12-3/TRBV12-4	TRBJ1-2	CASARGDRRRNGYTF	TGTGCCAGCGCCAGGGGGGACCGCCGGAGGAATGGCTACACCTTC